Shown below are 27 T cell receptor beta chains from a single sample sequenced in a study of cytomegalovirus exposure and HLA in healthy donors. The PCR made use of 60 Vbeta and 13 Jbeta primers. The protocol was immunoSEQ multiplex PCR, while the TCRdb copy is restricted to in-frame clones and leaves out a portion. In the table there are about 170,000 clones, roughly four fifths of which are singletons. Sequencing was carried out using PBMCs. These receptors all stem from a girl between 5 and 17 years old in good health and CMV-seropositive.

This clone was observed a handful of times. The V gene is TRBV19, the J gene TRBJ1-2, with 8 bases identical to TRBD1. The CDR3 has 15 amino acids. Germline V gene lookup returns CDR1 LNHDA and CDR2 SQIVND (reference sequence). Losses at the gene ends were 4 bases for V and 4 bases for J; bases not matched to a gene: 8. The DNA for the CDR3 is TGTGCCAGTAGTACCACAGGGGGGAGCATCTATGGCTACACCTTC. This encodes CASSTTGGSIYGYTF.

As DNA, the CDR3 is TGTGCCAGCAGATTATCCCGGGACAGGGTTGAAAGGGCCAACGTCCTGACTTTC. It specifies CASRLSRDRVERANVLTF. J is TRBJ2-6 and V is TRBV2; 9 nucleotides align to TRBD1. This CDR3 comprises 18 residues. Germline V CDR1 and CDR2: SNHLY, FYNNEI. The J segment lost 5 bases and the V segment lost 6 bases, leaving 14 bases of the junction unmatched.

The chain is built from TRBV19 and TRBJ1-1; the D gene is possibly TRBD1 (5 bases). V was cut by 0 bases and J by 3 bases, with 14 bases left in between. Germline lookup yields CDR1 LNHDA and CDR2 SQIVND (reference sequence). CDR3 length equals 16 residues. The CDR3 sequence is CASSIDLGTYHTEAFF. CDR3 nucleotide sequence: TGTGCCAGTAGTATAGATCTGGGGACTTACCACACTGAAGCTTTCTTT.

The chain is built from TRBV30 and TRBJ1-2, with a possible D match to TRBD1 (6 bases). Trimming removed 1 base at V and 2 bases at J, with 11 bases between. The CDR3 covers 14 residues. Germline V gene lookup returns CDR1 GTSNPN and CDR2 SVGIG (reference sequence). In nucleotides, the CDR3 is TGTGCCTGGAGTGCCCCCAGGGGCAACTATGGCTACACCTTC. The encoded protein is CAWSAPRGNYGYTF.

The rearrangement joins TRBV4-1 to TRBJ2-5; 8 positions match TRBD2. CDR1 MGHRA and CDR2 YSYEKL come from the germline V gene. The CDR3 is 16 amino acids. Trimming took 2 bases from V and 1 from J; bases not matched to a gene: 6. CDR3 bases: TGCGCCAGCAGCCAACCCCGACTAGCGCGCCAAGAGACCCAGTACTTC. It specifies CASSQPRLARQETQYF.

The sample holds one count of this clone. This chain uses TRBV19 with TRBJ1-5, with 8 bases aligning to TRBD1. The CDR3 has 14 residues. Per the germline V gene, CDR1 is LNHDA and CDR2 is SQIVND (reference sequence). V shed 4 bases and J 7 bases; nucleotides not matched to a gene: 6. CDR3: CASSRGQEPQPQHF. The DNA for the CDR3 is TGTGCCAGTAGTAGGGGACAGGAGCCGCAGCCCCAGCATTTT.

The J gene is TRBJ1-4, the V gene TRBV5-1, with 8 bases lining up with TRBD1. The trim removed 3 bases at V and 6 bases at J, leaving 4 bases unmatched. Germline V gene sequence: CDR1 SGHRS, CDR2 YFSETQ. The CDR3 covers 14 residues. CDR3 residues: CASSSTGADEKLFF. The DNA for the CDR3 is TGCGCCAGCAGCTCGACAGGGGCCGATGAAAAACTGTTTTTT.

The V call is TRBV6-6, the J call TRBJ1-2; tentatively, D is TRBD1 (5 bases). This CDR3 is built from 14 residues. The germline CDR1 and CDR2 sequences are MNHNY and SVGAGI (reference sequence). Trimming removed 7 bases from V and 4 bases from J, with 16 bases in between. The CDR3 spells CASTPFGATYGYTF. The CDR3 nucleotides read TGTGCCAGCACCCCCTTTGGGGCTACCTATGGCTACACCTTC.

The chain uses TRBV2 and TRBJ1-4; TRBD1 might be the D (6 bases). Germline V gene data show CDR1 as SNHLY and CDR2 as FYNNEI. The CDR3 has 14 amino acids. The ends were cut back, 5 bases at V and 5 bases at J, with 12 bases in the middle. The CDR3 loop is CASSRDILNEKLFF. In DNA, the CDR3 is TGTGCCAGCAGTCGGGACATACTAAATGAAAAACTGTTTTTT.

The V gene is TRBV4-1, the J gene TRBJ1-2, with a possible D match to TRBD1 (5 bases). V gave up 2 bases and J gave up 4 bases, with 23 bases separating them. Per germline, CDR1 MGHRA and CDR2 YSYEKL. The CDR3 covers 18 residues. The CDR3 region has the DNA TGCGCCAGCAGCCAAAGGAAGGACAAGGCAAAGGAAGGCTATGGCTACACCTTC. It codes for CASSQRKDKAKEGYGYTF.

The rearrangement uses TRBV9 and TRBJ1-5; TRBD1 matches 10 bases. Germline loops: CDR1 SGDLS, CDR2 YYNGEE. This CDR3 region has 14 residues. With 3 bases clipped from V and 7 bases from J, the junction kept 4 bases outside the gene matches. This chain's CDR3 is CASSAGTGVQPQHF. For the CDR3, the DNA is TGTGCCAGCAGCGCCGGGACAGGGGTACAGCCCCAGCATTTT. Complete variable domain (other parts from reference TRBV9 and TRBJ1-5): DSGVTQTPKHLITATGQRVTLRCSPRSGDLSVYWYQQSLDQGLQFLIQYYNGEERAKGNILERFSAQQFPDLHSELNLSSLELGDSALYFCASSAGTGVQPQHFGDGTRLSIL.

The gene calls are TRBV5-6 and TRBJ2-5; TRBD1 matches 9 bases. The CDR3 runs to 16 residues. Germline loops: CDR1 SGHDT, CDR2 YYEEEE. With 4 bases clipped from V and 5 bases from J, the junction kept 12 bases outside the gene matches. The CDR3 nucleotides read TGTGCCAGCAGCCAATATCCAACCGACAGGGGGGAGACCCAGTACTTC. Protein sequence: CASSQYPTDRGETQYF.

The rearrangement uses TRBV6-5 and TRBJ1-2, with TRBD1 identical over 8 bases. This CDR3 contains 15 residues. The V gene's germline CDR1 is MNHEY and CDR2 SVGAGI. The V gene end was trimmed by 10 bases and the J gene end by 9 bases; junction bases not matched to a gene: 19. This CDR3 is CAISPTATGERSYTF. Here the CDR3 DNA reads TGTGCCATCTCCCCCACCGCGACAGGGGAAAGAAGCTACACCTTC.

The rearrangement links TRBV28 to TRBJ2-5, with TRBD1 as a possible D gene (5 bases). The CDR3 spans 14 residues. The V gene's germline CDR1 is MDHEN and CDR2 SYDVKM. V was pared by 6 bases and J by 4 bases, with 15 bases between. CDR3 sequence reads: CASSPTYRRETQYF. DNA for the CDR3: TGTGCCAGCAGCCCTACTTACAGGAGAGAGACCCAGTACTTC.

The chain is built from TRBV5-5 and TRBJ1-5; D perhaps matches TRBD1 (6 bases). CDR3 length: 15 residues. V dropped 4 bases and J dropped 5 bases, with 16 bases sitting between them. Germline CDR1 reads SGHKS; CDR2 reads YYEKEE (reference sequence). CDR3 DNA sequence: TGTGCCAGCAGCCGGGTTGGGACACCAGATCAGCCCCAGCATTTT. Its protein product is CASSRVGTPDQPQHF.

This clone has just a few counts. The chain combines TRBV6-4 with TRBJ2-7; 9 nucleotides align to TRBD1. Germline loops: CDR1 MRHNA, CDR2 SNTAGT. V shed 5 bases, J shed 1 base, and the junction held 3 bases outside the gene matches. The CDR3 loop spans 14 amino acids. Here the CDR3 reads CASSPGQGSYEQYF. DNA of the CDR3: TGTGCCAGCAGTCCGGGACAGGGTTCCTACGAGCAGTACTTC.

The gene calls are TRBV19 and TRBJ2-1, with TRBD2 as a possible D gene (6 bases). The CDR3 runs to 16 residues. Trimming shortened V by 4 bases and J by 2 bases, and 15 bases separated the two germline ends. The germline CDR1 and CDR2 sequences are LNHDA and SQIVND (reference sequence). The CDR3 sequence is CASSKSSGQPYNEQFF. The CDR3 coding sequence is TGTGCCAGTAGTAAGAGTAGCGGACAACCCTACAATGAGCAGTTCTTC.

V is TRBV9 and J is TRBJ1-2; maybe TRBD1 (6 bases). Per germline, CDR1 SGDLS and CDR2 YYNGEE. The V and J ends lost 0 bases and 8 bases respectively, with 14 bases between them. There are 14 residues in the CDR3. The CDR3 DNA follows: TGTGCCAGCAGCGTAGTAGTGGGGGCAGACGGCTACACCTTC. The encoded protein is CASSVVVGADGYTF.

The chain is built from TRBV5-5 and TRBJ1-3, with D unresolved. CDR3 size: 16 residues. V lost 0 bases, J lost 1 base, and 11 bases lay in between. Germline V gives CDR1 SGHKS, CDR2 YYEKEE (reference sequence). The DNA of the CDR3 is TGTGCCAGCAGCTTGGCAGGAACATTATCTGGAAACACCATATATTTT. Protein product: CASSLAGTLSGNTIYF.

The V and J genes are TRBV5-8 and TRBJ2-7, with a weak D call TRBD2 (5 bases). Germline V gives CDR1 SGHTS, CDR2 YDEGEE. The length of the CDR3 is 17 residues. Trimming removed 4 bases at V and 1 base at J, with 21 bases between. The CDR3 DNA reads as TGTGCCAGCAGCCCGGGAAGGTTGATTGTGAGTTCCTACGAGCAGTACTTC. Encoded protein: CASSPGRLIVSSYEQYF.

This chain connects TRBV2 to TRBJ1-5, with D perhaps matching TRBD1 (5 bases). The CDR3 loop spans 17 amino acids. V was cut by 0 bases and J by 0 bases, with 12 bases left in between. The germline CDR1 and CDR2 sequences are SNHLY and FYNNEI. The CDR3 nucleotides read TGTGCCAGCAGTGAAGCGCCCGGGGGTTATAGCAATCAGCCCCAGCATTTT. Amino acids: CASSEAPGGYSNQPQHF.

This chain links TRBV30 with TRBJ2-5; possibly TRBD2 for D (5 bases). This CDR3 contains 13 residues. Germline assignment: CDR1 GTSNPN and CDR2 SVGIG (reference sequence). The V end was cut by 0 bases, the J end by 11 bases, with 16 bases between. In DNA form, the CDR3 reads TGTGCCTGGAGTGTGGGCAGAACGTGGGAGCAGTACTTC. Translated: CAWSVGRTWEQYF.

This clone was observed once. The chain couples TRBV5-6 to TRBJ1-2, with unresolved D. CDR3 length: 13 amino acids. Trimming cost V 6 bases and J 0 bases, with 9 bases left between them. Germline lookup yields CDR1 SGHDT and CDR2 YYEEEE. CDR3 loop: CASNSEANYGYTF. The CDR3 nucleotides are TGTGCCAGCAACTCTGAAGCTAACTATGGCTACACCTTC.

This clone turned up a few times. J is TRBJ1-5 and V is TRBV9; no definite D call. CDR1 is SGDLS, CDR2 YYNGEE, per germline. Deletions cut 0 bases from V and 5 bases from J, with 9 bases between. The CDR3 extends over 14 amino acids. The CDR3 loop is CASSVGQVYQPQHF. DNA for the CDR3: TGTGCCAGCAGCGTAGGGCAAGTTTATCAGCCCCAGCATTTT.

The CDR3 region is CASISRRNEKLFF. CDR3 DNA: TGTGCCAGCATCTCCCGGAGGAATGAAAAACTGTTTTTT. V gene TRBV6-5 combines with J gene TRBJ1-4; D gene unclear. Trimming shortened V by 7 bases and J by 5 bases, and 11 bases separated the two germline ends. The CDR3 is made up of 13 amino acids. Germline values: CDR1 MNHEY, CDR2 SVGAGI.

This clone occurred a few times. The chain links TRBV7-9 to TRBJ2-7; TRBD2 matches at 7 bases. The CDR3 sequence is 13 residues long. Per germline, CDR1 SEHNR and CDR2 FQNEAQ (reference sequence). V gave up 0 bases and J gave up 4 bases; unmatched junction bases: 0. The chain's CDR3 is CASSLAGGYEQYF. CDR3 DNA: TGTGCCAGCAGCTTAGCGGGGGGGTACGAGCAGTACTTC.

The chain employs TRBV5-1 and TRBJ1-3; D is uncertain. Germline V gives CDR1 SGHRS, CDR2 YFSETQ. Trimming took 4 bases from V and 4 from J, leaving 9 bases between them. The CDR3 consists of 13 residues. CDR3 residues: CASSAPTGNTIYF. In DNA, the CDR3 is TGCGCCAGCAGCGCCCCCACAGGAAACACCATATATTTT.